Listed below are T cell receptor beta chains from one sample, sequenced in a study of T cells expressing NK-cell markers. TCRdb reprocessed the 5' RACE reads, with one entry per CDR3 protein and no DNA. Its clone listing holds about 260,000 distinct CDR3 sequences. Material: blood T cells: a sorted CD56 or NKG2C T cell subset, CD4+ or CD8+ T cells, or bulk PBMC T cells (not recorded which). Receptor source: a woman between 18 and 70 years old in good health. Both conserved end residues are part of each CDR3. Each record gives: V gene, J gene, CDR3 protein.

v_gene: TRBV30; j_gene: TRBJ2-3; CDR3aa: CAWTLAGGPGTTDTQYF
v_gene: TRBV27; j_gene: TRBJ1-6; CDR3aa: CASRYRGRNSPLHF
v_gene: TRBV6-2/TRBV6-3; j_gene: TRBJ2-1; CDR3aa: CASSKTSGLQSNEQFF
v_gene: TRBV6-2/TRBV6-3; j_gene: TRBJ1-6; CDR3aa: CASSYSQALGTLHF
v_gene: TRBV6-1; j_gene: TRBJ2-1; CDR3aa: CASSDVRGASSYNEQFF
v_gene: TRBV18; j_gene: TRBJ1-1; CDR3aa: CASSRLQTEAFF
v_gene: TRBV5-1; j_gene: TRBJ2-1; CDR3aa: CASSLGVAYNEQFF
v_gene: TRBV9; j_gene: TRBJ1-4; CDR3aa: CASSKRQGTNEKLFF
v_gene: TRBV7-7; j_gene: TRBJ2-2; CDR3aa: CASSPLRGTGELFF
v_gene: TRBV7-3; j_gene: TRBJ2-2; CDR3aa: CASRVAENTGELFF
v_gene: TRBV12-3/TRBV12-4; j_gene: TRBJ1-6; CDR3aa: CASSLGSNSPLHF
v_gene: TRBV29-1; j_gene: TRBJ2-3; CDR3aa: CSYASGRYPDTQYF
v_gene: TRBV20-1; j_gene: TRBJ1-1; CDR3aa: CSAFRSGENTEAFF
v_gene: TRBV19; j_gene: TRBJ2-7; CDR3aa: CASSRSSQGSYEQYF
v_gene: TRBV6-5; j_gene: TRBJ1-3; CDR3aa: CASSYSQGGNTIYF
v_gene: TRBV18; j_gene: TRBJ2-1; CDR3aa: CASSPGGAINEQFF
v_gene: TRBV7-3; j_gene: TRBJ2-2; CDR3aa: CASSPPGQGVSGELFF
v_gene: TRBV20-1; j_gene: TRBJ2-4; CDR3aa: CSAFQGAGNIQYF
v_gene: TRBV6-2/TRBV6-3; j_gene: TRBJ2-1; CDR3aa: CASSYSLGAGVGNEQFF
v_gene: TRBV19; j_gene: TRBJ2-6; CDR3aa: CASSLRWGGSGANVLTF
v_gene: TRBV29-1; j_gene: TRBJ2-1; CDR3aa: CSLLRTSNEQFF
v_gene: TRBV12-3/TRBV12-4; j_gene: TRBJ2-1; CDR3aa: CASSHSSGYNEQFF
v_gene: TRBV20-1; j_gene: TRBJ2-4; CDR3aa: CSAPVDSAKNIQYF
v_gene: TRBV14; j_gene: TRBJ2-1; CDR3aa: CASSQLDLFNEQFF
v_gene: TRBV7-2; j_gene: TRBJ1-2; CDR3aa: CASSTHSGGGGYTF
v_gene: TRBV7-2; j_gene: TRBJ2-3; CDR3aa: CASSFHGPSADTQYF
v_gene: TRBV5-1; j_gene: TRBJ2-2; CDR3aa: CASSKGAANTGELFF
v_gene: TRBV15; j_gene: TRBJ2-7; CDR3aa: CATSPLRGSSYEQYF
v_gene: TRBV19; j_gene: TRBJ2-1; CDR3aa: CASSNWLAGFDEQFF
v_gene: TRBV4-1; j_gene: TRBJ1-2; CDR3aa: CASSQVGNPAPFF
v_gene: TRBV5-4; j_gene: TRBJ2-3; CDR3aa: CASSLLGTLPDTQYF
v_gene: TRBV7-2; j_gene: TRBJ2-5; CDR3aa: CASSARLAGGRETQYF
v_gene: TRBV6-1; j_gene: TRBJ2-5; CDR3aa: CATLTGPQETQYF
v_gene: TRBV29-1; j_gene: TRBJ1-1; CDR3aa: CSVDQGGNTEAFF
v_gene: TRBV12-3/TRBV12-4; j_gene: TRBJ1-1; CDR3aa: CASSLIGGSTEAFF
v_gene: TRBV20-1; j_gene: TRBJ2-2; CDR3aa: CSARSLWSGELFF
v_gene: TRBV28; j_gene: TRBJ2-1; CDR3aa: CASSSPFSGSYNEQFF
v_gene: TRBV7-2; j_gene: TRBJ2-3; CDR3aa: CASSLVGGASDTQYF
v_gene: TRBV4-3; j_gene: TRBJ2-1; CDR3aa: CASSQVSGGASSYNEQFF
v_gene: TRBV10-1; j_gene: TRBJ2-1; CDR3aa: CASRPGTKSNEQFF
v_gene: TRBV3-1; j_gene: TRBJ1-1; CDR3aa: CASSQGSRGQIEAFF
v_gene: TRBV18; j_gene: TRBJ2-5; CDR3aa: CASSPQRLRTQYF
v_gene: TRBV9; j_gene: TRBJ2-7; CDR3aa: CASSPQGVHEQYF
v_gene: TRBV12-3/TRBV12-4; j_gene: TRBJ2-7; CDR3aa: CASSPRLQGTNYEQYF
v_gene: TRBV4-2; j_gene: TRBJ1-4; CDR3aa: CASSHAGQGEGEKLFF
v_gene: TRBV7-3; j_gene: TRBJ2-5; CDR3aa: CASSPGGGSGETQYF
v_gene: TRBV12-3/TRBV12-4; j_gene: TRBJ2-4; CDR3aa: CASTPGQTIAKNIQYF